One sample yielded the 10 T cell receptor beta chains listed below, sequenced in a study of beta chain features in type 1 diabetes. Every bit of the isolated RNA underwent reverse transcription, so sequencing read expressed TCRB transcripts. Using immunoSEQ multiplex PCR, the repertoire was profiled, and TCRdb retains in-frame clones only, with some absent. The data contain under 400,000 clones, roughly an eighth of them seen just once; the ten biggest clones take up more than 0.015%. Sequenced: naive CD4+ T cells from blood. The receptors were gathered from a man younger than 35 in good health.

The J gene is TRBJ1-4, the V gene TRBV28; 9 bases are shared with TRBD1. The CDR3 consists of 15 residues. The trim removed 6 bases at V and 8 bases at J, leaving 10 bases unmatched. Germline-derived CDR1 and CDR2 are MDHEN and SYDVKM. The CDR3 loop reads CASRPPGTGIEKLFF. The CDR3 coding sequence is TGTGCCAGCAGACCTCCCGGGACAGGGATCGAAAAACTGTTTTTT.

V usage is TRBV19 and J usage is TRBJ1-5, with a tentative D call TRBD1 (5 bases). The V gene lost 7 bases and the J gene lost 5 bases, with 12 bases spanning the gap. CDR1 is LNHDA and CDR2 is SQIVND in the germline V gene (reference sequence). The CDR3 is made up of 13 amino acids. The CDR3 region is CASTPGGHQPQHF. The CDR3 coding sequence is TGTGCCAGTACTCCCGGGGGACATCAGCCCCAGCATTTT.

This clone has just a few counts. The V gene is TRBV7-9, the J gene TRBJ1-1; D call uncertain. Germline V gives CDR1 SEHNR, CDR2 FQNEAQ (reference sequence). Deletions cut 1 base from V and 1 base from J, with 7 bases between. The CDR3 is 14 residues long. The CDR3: CASSLELPNTEAFF. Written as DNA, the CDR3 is TGTGCCAGCAGCTTAGAACTCCCGAACACTGAAGCTTTCTTT.

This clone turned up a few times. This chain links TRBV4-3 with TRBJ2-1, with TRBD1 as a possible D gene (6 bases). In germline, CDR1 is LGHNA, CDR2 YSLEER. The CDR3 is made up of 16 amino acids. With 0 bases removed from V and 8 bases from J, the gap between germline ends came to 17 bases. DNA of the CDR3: TGCGCCAGCAGCCAAGATTTCAGGGGCTTTGTGGATGAGCAGTTCTTC. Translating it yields CASSQDFRGFVDEQFF.

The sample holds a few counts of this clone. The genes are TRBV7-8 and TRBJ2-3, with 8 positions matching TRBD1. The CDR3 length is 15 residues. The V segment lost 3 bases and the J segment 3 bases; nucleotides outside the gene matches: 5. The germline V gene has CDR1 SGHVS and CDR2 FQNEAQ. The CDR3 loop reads CASSFGQGRTDTQYF. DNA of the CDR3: TGTGCCAGCAGCTTCGGACAGGGCCGGACAGATACGCAGTATTTT.

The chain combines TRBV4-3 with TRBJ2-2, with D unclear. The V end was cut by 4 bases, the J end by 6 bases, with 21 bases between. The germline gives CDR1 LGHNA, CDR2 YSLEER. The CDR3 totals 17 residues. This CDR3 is CASSPLVRLSLAGELFF. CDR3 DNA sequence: TGCGCCAGCAGCCCCCTGGTGAGACTGTCCCTGGCCGGGGAGCTGTTTTTT.

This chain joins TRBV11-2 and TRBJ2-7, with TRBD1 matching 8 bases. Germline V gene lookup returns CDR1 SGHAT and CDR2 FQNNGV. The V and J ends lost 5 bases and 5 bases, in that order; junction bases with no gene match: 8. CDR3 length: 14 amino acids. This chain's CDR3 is CASSPGQGSNEQYF. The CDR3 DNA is TGTGCCAGCAGCCCCGGACAGGGCAGCAACGAGCAGTACTTC.

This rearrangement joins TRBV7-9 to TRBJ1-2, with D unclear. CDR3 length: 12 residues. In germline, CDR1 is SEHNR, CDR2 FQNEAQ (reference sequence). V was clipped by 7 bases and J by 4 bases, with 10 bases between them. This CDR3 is CASTASGYGYTF. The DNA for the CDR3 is TGTGCCAGCACTGCGTCAGGCTATGGCTACACCTTC.

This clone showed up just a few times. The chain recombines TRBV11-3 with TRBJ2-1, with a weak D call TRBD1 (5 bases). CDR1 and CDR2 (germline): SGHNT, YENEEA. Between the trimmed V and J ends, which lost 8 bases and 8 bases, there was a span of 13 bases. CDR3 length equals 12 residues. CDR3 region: CASSRGGDEQFF. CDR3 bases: TGTGCCAGCTCTAGGGGCGGAGATGAGCAGTTCTTC. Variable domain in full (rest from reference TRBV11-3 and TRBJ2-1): EAGVVQSPRYKIIEKKQPVAFWCNPISGHNTLYWYLQNLGQGPELLIRYENEEAVDDSQLPKDRFSAERLKGVDSTLKIQPAELGDSAVYLCASSRGGDEQFFGPGTRLTVL.

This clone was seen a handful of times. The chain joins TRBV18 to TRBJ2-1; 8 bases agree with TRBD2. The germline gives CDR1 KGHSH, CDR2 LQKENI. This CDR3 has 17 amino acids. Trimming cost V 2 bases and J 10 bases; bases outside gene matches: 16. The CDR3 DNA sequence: TGTGCCAGCTCACCATCGTCCGGGGCGGGGGGAGTCGTGGAGCAGTTCTTC. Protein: CASSPSSGAGGVVEQFF.